A selection of T cell receptor beta chains follows, all from one sample in a study of persistence of HIV-infected CD4 T cells. Their cognate antigens are unknown. Profiled with immunoSEQ multiplex PCR; TCRdb holds only in-frame clones, not every one. The sample includes approximately 65,000 clones, 65% to 75% seen only once; the top ten take about 1.5%. Sample: CD4+ T cells sorted from PBMCs after roughly 19-hour stimulation, taken from a patient who received antiretroviral therapy. The receptor source for this set is an adult man with HIV who was CMV-seropositive. CDR3s include the opening cysteine and the closing phenylalanine or tryptophan. A D gene is named only where the DNA matches it firmly. Rows give clone size only sometimes, using once, few, many, or a class for an expanded clone.

>.|TRBJ2-2|TRBV27|.
TGTGCCAGCAGTTTATATTCGGCGGGTGGGAACACCGGGGAGCTGTTTTTT
CASSLYSAGGNTGELFF
>.|TRBJ1-2|TRBV19|.
TGTGCCAGTAGTCTACCTTCCGGATGGACCGCCGCTAACTATGGCTACACCTTC
CASSLPSGWTAANYGYTF
>TRBD2|TRBJ2-3|TRBV7-9|.
TGTGCCGCGGGACTAGCGGGGGGTACTAGCACAGATACGCAGTATTTT
CAAGLAGGTSTDTQYF
>.|TRBJ1-6|TRBV19|few
TGTGCCAGTAGTATGAGGCCGAGCTCCTATAATTCACCCCTCCACTTT
CASSMRPSSYNSPLHF
>.|TRBJ2-3|TRBV9|.
TGTGCCAGCTCTAAAGGGGGTCATGGGACAGATACGCAGTATTTT
CASSKGGHGTDTQYF
>.|TRBJ1-4|TRBV7-9|.
TGTGCCAGCAGCTTAGCCCAGGGAGGAGAAAAACTGTTTTTT
CASSLAQGGEKLFF
>TRBD1|TRBJ1-3|TRBV6-5|once
TGTGCCAGCAGTTTATACAGGGGGTCTGGAAACACCATATATTTT
CASSLYRGSGNTIYF
>.|TRBJ1-2|TRBV7-9|.
TGTGCCAGCAGCTTATCAGTGTATGGCTACACCTTC
CASSLSVYGYTF
>.|TRBJ1-2|TRBV29-1|.
TGCAGCGTTGAGAGGGGAGGCGGGGGCTCCTCGGGCTATGGCTACACCTTC
CSVERGGGGSSGYGYTF
>TRBD1|TRBJ2-5|TRBV4-2|.
TGTGCCAGCAGCCTGGACAGGGGCCAAGAGACCCAGTACTTC
CASSLDRGQETQYF
>.|TRBJ1-5|TRBV2|few
TGTGCCAGCACCCCGCCGGGGGCTATCAATCAGCCCCAGCATTTT
CASTPPGAINQPQHF
>TRBD1|TRBJ1-1|TRBV19|.
TGTGCCAGTAGCCTCCTCAGGGGGGTGAACACTGAAGCTTTCTTT
CASSLLRGVNTEAFF
>.|TRBJ1-6|TRBV11-2|few
TGTGCCAGCAGTTTACAGGGCTCACCCCTCCACTTT
CASSLQGSPLHF
>TRBD1|TRBJ1-1|TRBV6-5|.
TGTGCCAGCAGTTACTCGGACAGGCGAAACACTGAAGCTTTCTTT
CASSYSDRRNTEAFF
>.|TRBJ2-1|TRBV5-1|.
TGCGCCAGCAGCATATCCCCGAACAATGAGCAGTTCTTC
CASSISPNNEQFF
>.|TRBJ2-3|TRBV9|.
TGTGCCAGCAGCGTAGCCGGGGGATTCACAGATACGCAGTATTTT
CASSVAGGFTDTQYF
>.|TRBJ1-1|TRBV15|.
TGTGCCACCAGCAGAGAACCAGGCTTAGAAGCTTTCTTT
CATSREPGLEAFF
>TRBD1|TRBJ1-5|TRBV2|few
TGTGCCAGCAGTGCCGGACAGGGAAATCAGCCCCAGCATTTT
CASSAGQGNQPQHF
>.|TRBJ1-5|TRBV7-2|.
TGTGCCAGCAGCACTCGACGGAACCCGGCGGGTCAGCCCCAGCATTTT
CASSTRRNPAGQPQHF
>.|TRBJ2-1|TRBV10-2|once
TGCGCCAGCAGTGAGTCGATATCGGGCCCTTTATTAAATGAGCAGTTCTTC
CASSESISGPLLNEQFF
>.|TRBJ2-1|TRBV7-2|.
TGTGCCAGCAGCTTAGTGAGTATCGGGGGACCTTACAATGAGCAGTTCTTC
CASSLVSIGGPYNEQFF
>.|TRBJ1-2|TRBV7-9|.
TGTGCCAGCAGAAACAAGCCAGGGAGCTATGGCTACACCTTC
CASRNKPGSYGYTF
>.|TRBJ2-3|TRBV2|once
TGTGCCAGCAGTCCCCAAGGCCGCACAGATACGCAGTATTTT
CASSPQGRTDTQYF
>.|TRBJ2-1|TRBV20-1|once
TGCAGTGCTAGAGTGACGCATGAGCAGTTCTTC
CSARVTHEQFF
>.|TRBJ1-4|TRBV5-1|once
TGCGCCAGCAGCCCCGGGGCTGTAAATGAAAAACTGTTTTTT
CASSPGAVNEKLFF
>.|TRBJ1-5|TRBV19|few
TGTGCCAGTACCCCCCGTTGGGCACCCAATCAGCCCCAGCATTTT
CASTPRWAPNQPQHF
>TRBD1|TRBJ2-7|TRBV28|.
TGTGCCAGCTTCGGACAGGACATCTACGAGCAGTACTTC
CASFGQDIYEQYF
>.|TRBJ1-6|TRBV5-6|few
TGTGCCAGCAGCTTGGAATGGGGGATGAATTCACCCCTCCACTTT
CASSLEWGMNSPLHF
>.|TRBJ2-5|TRBV5-1|.
TGCGCCAGCAGCTTGGGACAGAGCCAAGAGACCCAGTACTTC
CASSLGQSQETQYF
>.|TRBJ1-5|TRBV28|few
TGTGCCAGCACCACAGGGCCGCATCAGCCCCAGCATTTT
CASTTGPHQPQHF
>TRBD1|TRBJ1-1|TRBV19|.
TGTGCCAGTAGTTCGACAGGGATGAACACTGAAGCTTTCTTT
CASSSTGMNTEAFF
>TRBD2|TRBJ2-5|TRBV20-1|.
TGCAGTGCTAGTCGACTAGCGGGGAGGGAGACCCAGTACTTC
CSASRLAGRETQYF
>.|TRBJ1-5|TRBV19|.
TGTGCCAGTAGTGGGGGAACTCAGCCCCAGCATTTT
CASSGGTQPQHF
>.|TRBJ2-6|TRBV7-9|.
TGTGCCAGCAGCTCGGAGGGCCTAAGCTCTGGGGCCAACGTCCTGACTTTC
CASSSEGLSSGANVLTF
>.|TRBJ1-2|TRBV12-5|few
TGTGCTAGTGGTTTGGGGGAGTCGGGCTATGGCTACACCTTC
CASGLGESGYGYTF
>TRBD1|TRBJ2-1|TRBV18|.
TGTGCCAGCTCACCACCAGGGGGCTGGGTTGAGCAGTTCTTC
CASSPPGGWVEQFF
>TRBD1|TRBJ1-4|TRBV6-1|few
TGTGCCAGCAGTGAAGAGGCGAGGGGGCCGGAAAAACTGTTTTTT
CASSEEARGPEKLFF
>TRBD1|TRBJ1-5|TRBV24-1|.
TGTGCCACCCGAGCCGGGACAGGGAGGGGATATAGCAATCAGCCCCAGCATTTT
CATRAGTGRGYSNQPQHF
>.|TRBJ1-1|TRBV28|few
TGTGCCAGCAGTATACAGCGTGAAGCTTTCTTT
CASSIQREAFF
>TRBD2|TRBJ2-1|TRBV7-9|.
TGTGCCAGCAGCACAGTTGAGCGGGGGGGCTACAATGAGCAGTTCTTC
CASSTVERGGYNEQFF
>.|TRBJ1-4|TRBV3-1/TRBV3-2|.
TGTGCCAGCAGCCCTTTAACCCTTGAAAAACTGTTTTTT
CASSPLTLEKLFF
>.|TRBJ2-7|TRBV5-8|once
TGTGCCAGCAGTCGTGACAAGGGGGTGGGCTCCTACGAGCAGTACTTC
CASSRDKGVGSYEQYF
>TRBD1|TRBJ1-1|TRBV5-1|few
TGCGCCAGCAGCCCGGGACAGGGCCCTGAAGCTTTCTTT
CASSPGQGPEAFF
>.|TRBJ2-7|TRBV2|.
TGTGCCAGCAGTGAAGCCCTAATCTCCGCGTACGAGCAGTACTTC
CASSEALISAYEQYF
>.|TRBJ1-2|TRBV27|.
TGTGCCAGCAGTCCAATACGTGGGAGGTACGGTGGCTACACCTTC
CASSPIRGRYGGYTF
>.|TRBJ2-1|TRBV7-8|.
TGTGCCAGCAGCACCGGGGCCCACAATGAGCAGTTCTTC
CASSTGAHNEQFF
>TRBD1|TRBJ1-1|TRBV18|.
TGTGCCAGCTCCTCCGGACAGGGGGAGAGGACTTTCTTT
CASSSGQGERTFF
>.|TRBJ2-1|TRBV14|.
TGTGCCAGCAGCCAAGGGAGGGTTGGGGGTAATGAGCAGTTCTTC
CASSQGRVGGNEQFF